This entry lists 27 T cell receptor beta chains sequenced from one sample in a study of T cell repertoires in cytomegalovirus infection. TCRdb re-called the reads through MiXCR, storing one row per CDR3 protein. The sample has around 450,000 distinct CDR3 sequences, around 11% seen once. The sample comprised PBMCs. All receptors derive from a human donor in good health (CMV status not recorded). Some clones in this sample may be carry-over from other donors' samples.

The sample holds many counts of this clonotype. The chain links TRBV7-8 to TRBJ1-1, with 8 nucleotides matching TRBD1. Germline CDR1 SGHVS, CDR2 FQNEAQ. V lost 7 bases and J lost 5; bases outside the gene matches: 12. This CDR3 spans 15 amino acids. This chain's CDR3 is CASTHRQGRNTEAFF. In nucleotides, the CDR3 is TGTGCCAGCACCCACCGACAGGGGAGGAATACTGAAGCTTTCTTT.

In its sample, this clonotype was seen many times. V and J are TRBV12-3 or TRBV12-4 and TRBJ1-3; D gene unclear. V lost 2 bases to trimming and J lost 0 bases, with 5 bases between them. This CDR3 comprises 14 residues. CDR3 amino acids: CASSLPSSGNTIYF. The CDR3 DNA follows: TGTGCCAGCAGTTTACCCAGCTCTGGAAACACCATATATTTT.

This clonotype was detected a few times. The chain uses TRBV3-1 and TRBJ2-1; tentative D call: TRBD1 (8 bases). V lost 0 bases and J 9 bases, leaving 21 bases between the germline ends. The CDR3 is made up of 17 amino acids. The germline V gene has CDR1 LGHDT and CDR2 YNNKEL (reference sequence). CDR3 loop: CASSQDRRTGRDSEQFF. CDR3 DNA: TGTGCCAGCAGCCAAGACCGACGGACAGGGAGGGACAGTGAGCAGTTCTTC.

This clonotype was observed a few times. The rearrangement joins TRBV12-5 to TRBJ1-2; 8 bases match TRBD1. Trimming cost V 2 bases and J 4 bases; bases outside gene matches: 3. CDR1 and CDR2 from the germline V gene are LGHNT and FRNRAP. CDR3 length: 14 residues. CDR3 protein: CASGLSGGGYGYTF. The CDR3 region has the DNA TGTGCTAGTGGTTTGTCAGGGGGCGGCTATGGCTACACCTTC.

The V and J genes are TRBV2 and TRBJ2-6, with D perhaps TRBD1 or TRBD2 (5 bases each). Trimming shortened V by 6 bases and J by 3 bases, and 18 bases separated the two germline ends. Germline V gene lookup returns CDR1 SNHLY and CDR2 FYNNEI. The CDR3 totals 17 residues. The CDR3 sequence is CASSRARVGRGANVLTF. The DNA for the CDR3 is TGTGCCAGCAGCCGGGCCAGGGTGGGACGTGGGGCCAACGTCCTGACTTTC.

This clonotype was observed many times. Here the CDR3 reads CSARVTGTQYF. CDR3 bases: TGCAGTGCTAGAGTAACAGGGACGCAGTATTTT. The rearrangement joins TRBV20-1 to TRBJ2-3; perhaps TRBD1 as D (6 bases). Trimming removed 1 base at V and 9 bases at J, with 8 bases between. Germline CDR1 and CDR2: DFQATT and SNEGSKA (reference sequence). The CDR3 sequence is 11 residues long.

The chain links TRBV4-1 to TRBJ2-1; 9 bases are a match to TRBD2. V shed 2 bases and J 10 bases; nucleotides not matched to a gene: 3. This CDR3 has 13 residues. Per the germline V gene, CDR1 is MGHRA and CDR2 is YSYEKL. This CDR3 is CASSQLAGGEQFF. The CDR3 coding sequence is TGCGCCAGCAGCCAACTCGCGGGGGGGGAGCAGTTCTTC.

In regard to this clonotype: Being one base from a much bigger clone, this may be a read error. The rearrangement links TRBV27 to TRBJ1-2, with TRBD1 as a possible D gene (5 bases). CDR1 is MNHEY and CDR2 is SMNVEV in the germline V gene (reference sequence). The CDR3 sequence is 12 residues long. V was pared by 6 bases and J by 4 bases, with 9 bases between. Written as DNA, the CDR3 is TGTGCCAGCAGCGACAGCTCCTATGGCTACACCTTC. Translation gives CASSDSSYGYTF.

CDR3 in amino acids: CSVEITSWDTQYF. The CDR3 DNA reads as TGCAGCGTTGAAATCACCTCGTGGGATACGCAGTATTTT. This chain joins TRBV29-1 and TRBJ2-3; D call uncertain. Germline-derived CDR1 and CDR2 are SQVTM and ANQGSEA. V was pared by 2 bases and J by 6 bases, with 12 bases between. This CDR3 is built from 13 residues.

To note about this clonotype: This may arise from a read error, as a much more abundant clone is one base away. The chain links TRBV7-9 to TRBJ2-1; tentatively, D is TRBD1 (5 bases). Trimming took 5 bases from V and 7 from J, leaving 12 bases between them. This CDR3 contains 13 residues. Germline V CDR1 and CDR2: SEHNR, FQNEAQ (reference sequence). The CDR3 reads CASSPTRDNEQFF. DNA for the CDR3: TGTGCCAGCAGCCCCACCAGGGATAATGAGCAGTTCTTC.

The V call is TRBV19, the J call TRBJ2-7, with 10 bases fitting TRBD2. Per germline, CDR1 LNHDA and CDR2 SQIVND (reference sequence). The CDR3 has 14 amino acids. The ends lost 5 bases at V and 2 bases at J; junction bases unmatched: 3. The CDR3 bases are TGTGCCAGTAGTGTCCTAGCGGGGGCCTACGAGCAGTACTTC. Its translation: CASSVLAGAYEQYF.

The J gene is TRBJ2-7, the V gene TRBV28; no firm D call. The length of the CDR3 is 14 residues. The V end was cut by 4 bases, the J end by 4 bases, with 14 bases between. Germline-derived CDR1 and CDR2 are MDHEN and SYDVKM. As DNA, the CDR3 is TGTGCCAGCAGTTGGACCTCTCAGGTTTACGAGCAGTACTTC. The encoded protein is CASSWTSQVYEQYF.

Note on this clonotype: With a much larger clone just one base away, this may be a read error. This rearrangement joins TRBV11-2 to TRBJ2-3; TRBD2 agrees at 9 bases. Losses at the gene ends were 5 bases for V and 4 bases for J; bases not matched to a gene: 7. Germline V gene sequence: CDR1 SGHAT, CDR2 FQNNGV. This CDR3 is 15 amino acids long. CDR3: CASSRWTSDSDTQYF. In DNA, the CDR3 is TGTGCCAGCAGCCGCTGGACTAGCGACTCAGATACGCAGTATTTT.

Ten or more counts support this clonotype. The J gene is TRBJ2-4, the V gene TRBV19; no firm D call. Germline V gene sequence: CDR1 LNHDA, CDR2 SQIVND (reference sequence). This CDR3 is 14 amino acids long. Trimming took off 3 bases at V and 9 bases at J, with 15 bases between the two ends. This CDR3 reads CASSIRAPSGIQYF. CDR3 nucleotides: TGTGCCAGTAGTATCCGAGCCCCCTCGGGCATTCAGTACTTC.

This clonotype was recorded a few times. V usage is TRBV20-1 and J usage is TRBJ1-4; the D gene is possibly TRBD1 (6 bases). V lost 6 bases, J lost 1 base, and 15 bases lay in between. Germline-derived CDR1 and CDR2 are DFQATT and SNEGSKA (reference sequence). CDR3 length: 15 residues. The CDR3 DNA sequence: TGCAGTGCCTTGTTAGGGGGGAAAACTAATGAAAAACTGTTTTTT. Its protein product is CSALLGGKTNEKLFF.

This clonotype was counted between two and nine times. This chain joins TRBV7-9 and TRBJ1-5; 10 nucleotides match TRBD1. CDR1 is SEHNR and CDR2 is FQNEAQ in the germline V gene (reference sequence). This CDR3 has 18 residues. The J segment lost 7 bases and the V segment lost 1 base, leaving 13 bases of the junction unmatched. The DNA of the CDR3 is TGTGCCAGCAGCTTAGAGATATGGGACAGGGGAGAAAGACAGCCCCAGCATTTT. Its protein is CASSLEIWDRGERQPQHF. Together with reference TRBV7-9 and TRBJ1-5, the CDR3 gives the full variable domain: DTGVSQNPRHKITKRGQNVTFRCDPISEHNRLYWYRQTLGQGPEFLTYFQNEAQLEKSRLLSDRFSAERPKGSFSTLEIQRTEQGDSAMYLCASSLEIWDRGERQPQHFGDGTRLSIL.

This clonotype was counted at least ten times. This rearrangement joins TRBV4-1 to TRBJ2-4; possibly TRBD2 for D (6 bases). The CDR3 sequence is 17 residues long. V dropped 4 bases and J dropped 1 base, with 17 bases sitting between them. In germline, CDR1 is MGHRA, CDR2 YSYEKL. In DNA form, the CDR3 reads TGCGCCAGCAGCCCTATCGGACTATCCCAGGCCAAAAACATTCAGTACTTC. It codes for CASSPIGLSQAKNIQYF.

This clonotype was recorded many times. The rearrangement uses TRBV5-8 and TRBJ1-2; D uncertain. Germline V gives CDR1 SGHTS, CDR2 YDEGEE. CDR3 length: 14 residues. Deletions cut 4 bases from V and 0 bases from J, with 10 bases between. The CDR3 sequence is CASSPYRANYGYTF. The CDR3 nucleotides are TGTGCCAGCAGCCCGTATCGCGCTAACTATGGCTACACCTTC.

The chain couples TRBV20-1 to TRBJ2-7, with D possibly being TRBD1 (5 bases). CDR1 and CDR2 (germline): DFQATT, SNEGSKA (reference sequence). V was pared by 5 bases and J by 7 bases, with 12 bases between. CDR3 size: 11 residues. The CDR3 DNA is TGCAGTGCTCCCCAGGGTAATGAGCAGTACTTC. Encoded protein: CSAPQGNEQYF.

This clonotype was detected only a few times. The rearrangement links TRBV12-3 or TRBV12-4 to TRBJ2-5, with 8 bases lining up with TRBD1. The length of the CDR3 is 13 residues. V lost 4 bases, J lost 6 bases, and 4 bases stayed unmatched. The CDR3 DNA sequence: TGTGCCAGCAGTTCAGGGGGCAGGAAGACCCAGTACTTC. Translating it yields CASSSGGRKTQYF.

This chain connects TRBV29-1 to TRBJ1-4; 7 positions agree with TRBD1. The germline gives CDR1 SQVTM, CDR2 ANQGSEA. The CDR3 has 16 amino acids. The junction had 14 bases not matched to a gene; V was cut back by 2 bases and J by 8 bases. CDR3 sequence (DNA): TGCAGCGTTGAACGCTATGGGGACAGCGCACAGGAAAAACTGTTTTTT. As protein: CSVERYGDSAQEKLFF.

This clonotype was recorded at least ten times. The genes are TRBV2 and TRBJ2-2; 8 positions agree with TRBD1. Germline V lookup: CDR1 SNHLY, CDR2 FYNNEI. This CDR3 comprises 13 residues. Unmatched junction bases numbered 4, after V lost 6 bases and J lost 7 bases. The CDR3 loop is CASRQGAVGELFF. The CDR3 bases are TGTGCCAGCAGGCAGGGGGCCGTCGGGGAGCTGTTTTTT.

In this sample, this clonotype turned up many times. The chain uses TRBV6-1 and TRBJ1-6, with a weak D call TRBD1 (5 bases). The germline gives CDR1 MNHNS, CDR2 SASEGT. This CDR3 is built from 14 residues. The V and J ends lost 5 bases and 8 bases respectively, with 13 bases between them. CDR3 loop: CASSLQGLDSPLHF. Here the CDR3 DNA reads TGTGCCAGCAGTCTCCAGGGTTTGGATTCACCCCTCCACTTT.

This clonotype has a handful of counts. The chain has TRBV29-1 and TRBJ2-7, with 10 bases fitting TRBD1. V was clipped by 0 bases and J by 4 bases; unmatched bases: 3. CDR1 and CDR2 (germline): SQVTM, ANQGSEA. The CDR3 is 14 amino acids. CDR3 protein: CSVEEKGQGYEQYF. The CDR3, as DNA: TGCAGCGTTGAAGAGAAGGGACAGGGGTACGAGCAGTACTTC.

This clonotype was detected a few times. CDR3 nucleotides: TGTGCCAGCAGTACGGGACAGGGGCTTAGATCACCCCTCCACTTT. Translation: CASSTGQGLRSPLHF. V is TRBV27 and J is TRBJ1-6; 10 bases agree with TRBD1. CDR3 size: 15 residues. The junction had 8 bases not matched to a gene; V was cut back by 5 bases and J by 10 bases. Germline V gene lookup returns CDR1 MNHEY and CDR2 SMNVEV (reference sequence).

This clonotype was seen a handful of times. The J gene is TRBJ2-1, the V gene TRBV6-2 or TRBV6-3; TRBD2 matches at 14 bases. CDR1 and CDR2 from the germline V gene are MNHEY and SVGEGT. V shed 7 bases and J 7 bases; nucleotides not matched to a gene: 6. CDR3 size: 15 residues. The chain's CDR3 is CASTQTSGGANEQFF. The CDR3 DNA sequence: TGTGCCAGCACCCAGACTAGCGGGGGGGCAAATGAGCAGTTCTTC.

This clonotype was observed at least ten times. The genes are TRBV7-9 and TRBJ1-1; perhaps TRBD1 as D (6 bases). Trimming removed 6 bases from V and 6 bases from J, with 14 bases in between. CDR1 is SEHNR and CDR2 is FQNEAQ in the germline V gene (reference sequence). There are 13 residues in the CDR3. CDR3 protein: CASSSGASPEAFF. CDR3 coding DNA: TGTGCCAGCAGTTCGGGGGCCAGTCCTGAAGCTTTCTTT.